This TCR beta chain was obtained from a study of vaccination and CD4 T cells after COVID-19. Study at large: Control cultures, each given a CEFX pool, an HIV-1 Nef pool, or no peptide, were included. Study outcomes and limitations: Convalescent patients gained a median approximately 90% of their reactive clones only post-vaccination.

Once obtained from cultured CD4+ T cells, the DNA was sequenced using the Oncomine TCR Beta short-read assay. Extraction of genomic DNA was performed on cultured CD4+ T cells. Via MiXCR, TCRdb re-called the PCR reads, giving one row per CDR3 protein. The data contain roughly 9,300 distinct CDR3 sequences, approximately 50% of them singletons. Regarding this clonotype: Its antigen is undetermined.

Germline-derived CDR1 and CDR2 are SEHNR and FQNEAQ (reference sequence). Trimming removed 1 base from V and 2 bases from J, with 15 bases in between. CDR3 length equals 17 residues. This sample's treatment: approximately nine-day PBMC culture with coronavirus spike peptide pools or control peptides (ViraFEST assay). Cell culture was performed with 1.5 million to 2 million PBMCs per well in the presence of about 9.3 IU/ml IL-2 and 10 ug/ml peptide pools. The sample comprised CD4+ T cells from blood, cultured in vitro. This rearrangement joins TRBV7-9 to TRBJ1-5, with D possibly being TRBD1 (6 bases). The receptor comes from a human donor who had recovered from COVID-19. The CDR3 nucleotides are TGTGCCAGCAGCTTAGGGGGGGGCACTGGTGGCAATCAGCCCCAGCATTTT. Its protein product is CASSLGGGTGGNQPQHF. Based on the CDR3 plus reference TRBV7-9 and TRBJ1-5, the full variable domain is DTGVSQNPRHKITKRGQNVTFRCDPISEHNRLYWYRQTLGQGPEFLTYFQNEAQLEKSRLLSDRFSAERPKGSFSTLEIQRTEQGDSAMYLCASSLGGGTGGNQPQHFGDGTRLSIL.